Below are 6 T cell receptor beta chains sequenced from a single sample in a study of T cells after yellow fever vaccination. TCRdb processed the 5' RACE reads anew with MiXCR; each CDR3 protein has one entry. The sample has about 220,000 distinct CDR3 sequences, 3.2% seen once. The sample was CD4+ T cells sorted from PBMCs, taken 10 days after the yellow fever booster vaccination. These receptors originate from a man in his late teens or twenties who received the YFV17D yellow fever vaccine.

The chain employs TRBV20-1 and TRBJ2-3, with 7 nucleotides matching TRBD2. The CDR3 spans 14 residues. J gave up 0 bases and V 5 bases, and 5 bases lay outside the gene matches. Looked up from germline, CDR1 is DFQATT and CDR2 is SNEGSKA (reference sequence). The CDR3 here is CSAGAGVSTDTQYF. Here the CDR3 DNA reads TGCAGTGCTGGGGCGGGGGTTAGCACAGATACGCAGTATTTT.

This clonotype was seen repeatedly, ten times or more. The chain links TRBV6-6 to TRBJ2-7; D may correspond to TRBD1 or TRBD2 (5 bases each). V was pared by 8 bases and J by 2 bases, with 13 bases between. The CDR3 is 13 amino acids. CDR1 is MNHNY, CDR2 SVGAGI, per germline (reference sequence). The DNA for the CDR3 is TGTGCCAGCCTACGGGACGGCGCCTACGAGCAGTACGTC. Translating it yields CASLRDGAYEQYV.

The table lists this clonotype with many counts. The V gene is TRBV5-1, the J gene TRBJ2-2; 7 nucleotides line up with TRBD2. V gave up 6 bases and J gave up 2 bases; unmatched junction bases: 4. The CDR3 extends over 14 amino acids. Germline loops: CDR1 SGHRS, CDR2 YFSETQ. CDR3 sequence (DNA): TGCGCCAGCATGGCTAGCGGTAACACCGGGGAGCTGTTTTTT. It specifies CASMASGNTGELFF.

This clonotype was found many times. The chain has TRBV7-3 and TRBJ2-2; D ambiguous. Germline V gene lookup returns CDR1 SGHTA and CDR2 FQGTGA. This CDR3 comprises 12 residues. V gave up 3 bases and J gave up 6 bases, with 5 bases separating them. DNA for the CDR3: TGTGCCAGCAGCTTTTTCGCCGGGGAGCTGTTTTTT. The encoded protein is CASSFFAGELFF.

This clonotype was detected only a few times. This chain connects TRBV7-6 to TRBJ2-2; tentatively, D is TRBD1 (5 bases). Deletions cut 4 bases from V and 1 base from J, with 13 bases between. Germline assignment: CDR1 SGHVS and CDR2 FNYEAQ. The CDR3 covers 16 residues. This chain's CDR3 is CASSSYPRENTGELFF. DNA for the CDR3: TGTGCCAGCAGCTCATATCCCAGGGAGAACACCGGGGAGCTGTTTTTT.

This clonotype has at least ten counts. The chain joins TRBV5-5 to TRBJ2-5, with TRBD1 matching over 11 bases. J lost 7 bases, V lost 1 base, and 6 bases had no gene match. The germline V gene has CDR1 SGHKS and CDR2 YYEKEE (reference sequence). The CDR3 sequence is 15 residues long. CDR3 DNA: TGTGCCAGCAGCTTGATAGGACAGGGGGCCGCGACCCAGTACTTC. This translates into CASSLIGQGAATQYF.